The TCR beta chain under discussion was sequenced for a study of blood T cells in healthy people across ages. General study findings and limits: As naive T cell percentage varied, TCR beta diversity correlated strongly with it.

In its sample, this clonotype was seen a few times. Its antigen is undetermined. The CDR3 loop spans 13 amino acids. V shed 1 base, J shed 8 bases, and the junction held 3 bases outside the gene matches. CDR1 is LGHNA and CDR2 is YNFKEQ in the germline V gene. Using a J-beta primer mix together with a sample-barcoded 5' primer, a second PCR was run for about 6 to 11 cycles. One entry per CDR3 protein results from TCRdb running MiXCR on the 5' RACE reads. The table lists a few hundred thousand distinct CDR3 sequences, about 29% of them singletons. The same sample was also studied in work on T cells of mothers and their children.

V is TRBV4-2 and J is TRBJ1-2; TRBD1 matches 8 bases. The specimen was blood. This clonotype was sampled from a boy aged 2 to 9 in good health. CDR3 in amino acids: CASSQVDRDGYTF. CDR3 DNA: TGTGCCAGCAGCCAAGTGGACAGGGACGGCTACACCTTC.